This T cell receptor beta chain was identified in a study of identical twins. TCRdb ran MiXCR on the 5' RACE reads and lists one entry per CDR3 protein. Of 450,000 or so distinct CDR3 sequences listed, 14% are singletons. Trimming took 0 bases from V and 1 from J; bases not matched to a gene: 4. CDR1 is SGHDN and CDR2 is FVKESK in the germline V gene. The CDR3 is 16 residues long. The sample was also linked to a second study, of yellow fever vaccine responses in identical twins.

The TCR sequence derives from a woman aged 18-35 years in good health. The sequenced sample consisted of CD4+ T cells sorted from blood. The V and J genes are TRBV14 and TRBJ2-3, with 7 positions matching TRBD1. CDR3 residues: CASSQEGQLRTDTQYF. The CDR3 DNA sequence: TGTGCCAGCAGCCAAGAGGGACAGCTTCGCACAGATACGCAGTATTTT.